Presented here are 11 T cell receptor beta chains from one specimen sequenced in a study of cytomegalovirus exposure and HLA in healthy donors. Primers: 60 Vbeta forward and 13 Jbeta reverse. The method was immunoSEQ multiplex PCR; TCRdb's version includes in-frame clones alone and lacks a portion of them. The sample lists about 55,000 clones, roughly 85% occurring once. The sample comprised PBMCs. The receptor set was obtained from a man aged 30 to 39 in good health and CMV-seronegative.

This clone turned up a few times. Here the CDR3 reads CASSLGLDRGTQYF. The CDR3 DNA sequence: TGTGCCAGCAGCTTAGGGTTGGACCGGGGGACCCAGTACTTC. The chain couples TRBV11-2 to TRBJ2-5; TRBD2 is a possible D gene (5 bases). Germline CDR1 reads SGHAT; CDR2 reads FQNNGV. The ends were cut back, 1 base at V and 7 bases at J, with 13 bases in the middle. The length of the CDR3 is 14 residues.

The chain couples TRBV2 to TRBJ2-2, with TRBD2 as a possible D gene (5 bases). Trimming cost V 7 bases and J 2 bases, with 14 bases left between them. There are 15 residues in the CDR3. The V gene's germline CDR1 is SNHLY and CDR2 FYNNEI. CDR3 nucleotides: TGTGCCAGCACCGAGGACGGGGTTAACACCGGGGAGCTGTTTTTT. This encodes CASTEDGVNTGELFF.

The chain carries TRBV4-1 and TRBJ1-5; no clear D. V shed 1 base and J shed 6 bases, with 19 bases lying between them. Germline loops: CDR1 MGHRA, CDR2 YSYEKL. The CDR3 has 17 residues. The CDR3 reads CASSQAYRFPPVQPQHF. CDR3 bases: TGCGCCAGCAGCCAAGCGTACCGATTTCCTCCGGTTCAGCCCCAGCATTTT.

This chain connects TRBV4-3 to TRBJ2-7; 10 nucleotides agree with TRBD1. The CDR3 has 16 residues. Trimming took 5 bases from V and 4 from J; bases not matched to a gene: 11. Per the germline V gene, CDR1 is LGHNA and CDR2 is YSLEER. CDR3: CASSYSGTGEEYEQYF. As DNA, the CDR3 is TGCGCCAGCAGCTACTCCGGGACAGGGGAGGAGTACGAGCAGTACTTC.

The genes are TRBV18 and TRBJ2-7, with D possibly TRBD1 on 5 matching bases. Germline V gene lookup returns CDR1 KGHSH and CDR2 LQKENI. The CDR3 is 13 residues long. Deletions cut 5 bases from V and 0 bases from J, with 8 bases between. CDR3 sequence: CASSLQDSYEQYF. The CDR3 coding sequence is TGTGCCAGCTCATTACAGGACTCCTACGAGCAGTACTTC. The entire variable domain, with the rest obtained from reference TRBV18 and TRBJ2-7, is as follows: NAGVMQNPRHLVRRRGQEARLRCSPMKGHSHVYWYRQLPEEGLKFMVYLQKENIIDESGMPKERFSAEFPKEGPSILRIQQVVRGDSAAYFCASSLQDSYEQYFGPGTRLTVT.

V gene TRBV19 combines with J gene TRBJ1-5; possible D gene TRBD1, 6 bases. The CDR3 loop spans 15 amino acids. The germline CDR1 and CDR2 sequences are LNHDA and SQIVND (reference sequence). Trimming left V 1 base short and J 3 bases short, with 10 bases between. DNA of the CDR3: TGTGCCAGTAGTATAGGGACAGTCATCAATCAGCCCCAGCATTTT. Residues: CASSIGTVINQPQHF.

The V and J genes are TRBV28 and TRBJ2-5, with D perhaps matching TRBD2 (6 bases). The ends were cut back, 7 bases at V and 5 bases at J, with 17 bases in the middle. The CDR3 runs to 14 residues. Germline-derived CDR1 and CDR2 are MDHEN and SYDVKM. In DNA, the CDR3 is TGTGCCAGCACCATTGGGGGGAAGTGGGAGACCCAGTACTTC. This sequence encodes CASTIGGKWETQYF.

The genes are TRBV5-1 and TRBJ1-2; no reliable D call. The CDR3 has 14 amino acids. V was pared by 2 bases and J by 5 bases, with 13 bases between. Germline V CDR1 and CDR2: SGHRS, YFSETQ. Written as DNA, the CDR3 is TGCGCCAGCAGCTTTTACGGCGGGCCGTATGGCTACACCTTC. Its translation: CASSFYGGPYGYTF. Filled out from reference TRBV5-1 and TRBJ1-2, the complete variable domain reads KAGVTQTPRYLIKTRGQQVTLSCSPISGHRSVSWYQQTPGQGLQFLFEYFSETQRNKGNFPGRFSGRQFSNSRSEMNVSTLELGDSALYLCASSFYGGPYGYTFGSGTRLTVV.

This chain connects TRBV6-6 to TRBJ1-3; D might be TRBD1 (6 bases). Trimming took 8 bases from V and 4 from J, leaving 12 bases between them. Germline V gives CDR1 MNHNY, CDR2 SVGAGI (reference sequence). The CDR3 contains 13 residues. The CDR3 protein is CASPTGTGNTIYF. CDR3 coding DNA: TGTGCCAGCCCAACAGGGACGGGAAACACCATATATTTT.

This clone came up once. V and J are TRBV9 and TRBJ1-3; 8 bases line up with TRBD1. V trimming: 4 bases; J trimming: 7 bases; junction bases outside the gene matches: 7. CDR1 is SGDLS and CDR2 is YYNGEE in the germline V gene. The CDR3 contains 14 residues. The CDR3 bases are TGTGCCAGCAGCAGCCAGGGGGCAAGCAACACCATATATTTT. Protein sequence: CASSSQGASNTIYF.

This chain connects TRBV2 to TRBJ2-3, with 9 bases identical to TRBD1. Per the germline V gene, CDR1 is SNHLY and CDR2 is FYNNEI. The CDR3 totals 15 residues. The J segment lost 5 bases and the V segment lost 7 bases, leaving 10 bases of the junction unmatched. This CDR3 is CASNLQGAEIDTQYF. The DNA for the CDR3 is TGTGCCAGCAATCTACAGGGGGCAGAGATAGATACGCAGTATTTT.